These 16 T cell receptor beta chains came from one sample sequenced in a study of T cell responses to AZD1222 COVID-19 vaccine (dated by TCRdb to the early 2020s). Library generation was performed with the immunoSEQ multiplex PCR assay. Entries here come from immuneACCESS through TCRdb and include only in-frame sequences with V and J called. Some clones fail to appear in such tables; in the studies checked, an unresolved V gene covers under half of the shortfall, and the cause of the remainder is unknown. For this sample the table gives about 260,000 clones, of which just over 90% were detected only once. Less than 0.6% of the sample is held by the ten biggest clonotypes. This sample's time point label indicates: baseline before first vaccination. The sample was peripheral blood, taken on day 0 of AZD1222 vaccination. The receptors were gathered from an adult in good health.

This chain links TRBV2 with TRBJ1-2; D not certain. This CDR3 is built from 11 residues. V gave up 6 bases and J gave up 6 bases, with 8 bases separating them. In germline, CDR1 is SNHLY, CDR2 FYNNEI. The CDR3 coding sequence is TGTGCCAGCAGGGTGGTGGATGGCTACACCTTC. Encoded protein: CASRVVDGYTF.

This CDR3 reads CASSDDRRYGYTF. As DNA, the CDR3 is TGTGCCAGCAGTGACGACAGGCGCTATGGCTACACCTTC. The chain couples TRBV6-1 to TRBJ1-2; D is possibly TRBD1 (6 bases). Trimming pared 3 bases from V and 4 bases from J, leaving 9 bases between. The CDR3 is 13 amino acids. CDR1 is MNHNS, CDR2 SASEGT, per germline.

The chain is built from TRBV5-6 and TRBJ2-3, with no clear D. The V gene lost 0 bases and the J gene lost 0 bases, with 8 bases spanning the gap. The germline CDR1 and CDR2 sequences are SGHDT and YYEEEE. The CDR3 runs to 15 residues. CDR3 loop: CASSLARASTDTQYF. CDR3 sequence (DNA): TGTGCCAGCAGCTTGGCGAGAGCGAGCACAGATACGCAGTATTTT.

The chain employs TRBV20-1 and TRBJ2-5; D unclear. This CDR3 comprises 11 residues. V lost 2 bases and J 5 bases, leaving 6 bases between the germline ends. The germline CDR1 and CDR2 sequences are DFQATT and SNEGSKA (reference sequence). The CDR3 DNA is TGCAGTGCTAGATCACTCGAGACCCAGTACTTC. Amino acids: CSARSLETQYF.

CDR3 coding DNA: TGTGCCAGTAGTCCCACGGGACCTGGGCAGTTCTTC. Protein: CASSPTGPGQFF. V gene TRBV19 combines with J gene TRBJ2-1; D may correspond to TRBD1 or TRBD2 (5 bases each). The CDR3 is 12 amino acids. Trimming left V 5 bases short and J 12 bases short, with 14 bases between. In germline, CDR1 is LNHDA, CDR2 SQIVND (reference sequence). Full variable domain (missing parts from reference TRBV19 and TRBJ2-1): DGGITQSPKYLFRKEGQNVTLSCEQNLNHDAMYWYRQDPGQGLRLIYYSQIVNDFQKGDIAEGYSVSREKKESFPLTVTSAQKNPTAFYLCASSPTGPGQFFGPGTRLTVL.

This clone appeared once. The rearrangement uses TRBV7-2 and TRBJ2-7; TRBD2 matches at 8 bases. J lost 5 bases, V lost 2 bases, and 14 bases had no gene match. The V gene's germline CDR1 is SGHTA and CDR2 FQGNSA. This CDR3 is 17 amino acids long. CDR3 amino acids: CASSLMFSTGGTNEQYF. The CDR3 DNA reads as TGTGCCAGCAGCTTAATGTTCTCGACGGGAGGGACCAACGAGCAGTACTTC.

The rearrangement uses TRBV28 and TRBJ2-1, with D unclear. Germline V gene data show CDR1 as MDHEN and CDR2 as SYDVKM. V gave up 7 bases and J gave up 6 bases, with 7 bases separating them. CDR3 length: 11 amino acids. The CDR3 coding sequence is TGTGCCAGCATTAGCCCCAATGAGCAGTTCTTC. Its translation: CASISPNEQFF.

V usage is TRBV2 and J usage is TRBJ1-2, with D maybe TRBD1 (6 bases). Trimming took off 7 bases at V and 6 bases at J, with 15 bases between the two ends. Germline loops: CDR1 SNHLY, CDR2 FYNNEI. The CDR3 extends over 13 amino acids. The CDR3 DNA follows: TGTGCCAGCACCCCGGCGGGGGCGCATGGCTACACCTTC. Translation: CASTPAGAHGYTF.

Note on this clone: The junction does not match germline at one end; this may be a read error. The rearrangement joins TRBV28 to TRBJ2-7; the D gene is possibly TRBD2 (6 bases). Per germline, CDR1 MDHEN and CDR2 SYDVKM. CDR3 length equals 17 residues. The CDR3 sequence is CTSSPLIISGLSYEQYF. The CDR3 DNA follows: TGTACCAGCAGTCCTCTTATCATTAGCGGACTCTCCTACGAGCAGTACTTC. Full variable domain (remainder filled in from reference TRBV28 and TRBJ2-7): DVKVTQSSRYLVKRTGEKVFLECVQDMDHENMFWYRQDPGLGLRLIYFSYDVKMKEKGDIPEGYSVSREKKERFSLILESASTNQTSMYLCTSSPLIISGLSYEQYFGPGTRLTVT.

V usage is TRBV9 and J usage is TRBJ2-3, with D possibly TRBD2 on 5 matching bases. This CDR3 comprises 14 residues. From germline, CDR1 is SGDLS and CDR2 YYNGEE. Trimming stripped 0 bases from V and 2 bases from J, with 7 bases between. The CDR3 region has the DNA TGTGCCAGCAGCGTAGGAGGGATCACAGATACGCAGTATTTT. It specifies CASSVGGITDTQYF.

This sequence joins TRBV12-3 or TRBV12-4 and TRBJ1-6, with no clear D. This CDR3 contains 13 residues. V was shortened by 4 bases and J by 11 bases, with 12 bases between the two germline ends. CDR3 nucleotides: TGTGCCAGCAGTTGGGTTAATAGGACACCCCTCCACTTT. Protein sequence: CASSWVNRTPLHF.

V gene TRBV28 combines with J gene TRBJ2-7; possibly TRBD1 or TRBD2 for D (5 bases each). The germline V and J ends were trimmed by 5 bases and 7 bases, with 21 bases remaining between them. The CDR3 extends over 15 amino acids. The germline V gene has CDR1 MDHEN and CDR2 SYDVKM. The CDR3 loop reads CASSAPGRLLVEQYF. As DNA, the CDR3 is TGTGCCAGCAGTGCGCCGGGGCGCCTGCTGGTGGAGCAGTACTTC.

The V and J genes are TRBV3-1 (or the pseudogene TRBV3-2) and TRBJ1-2, with 7 bases lining up with TRBD1. The CDR3 covers 14 residues. Germline CDR1 and CDR2: LGHDT and YNNKEL (reference sequence). The J segment lost 2 bases and the V segment lost 4 bases, leaving 4 bases of the junction unmatched. CDR3 nucleotides: TGTGCCAGCAGCCCACTACAGGGGAACTATGGCTACACCTTC. It is translated as CASSPLQGNYGYTF.

The chain couples TRBV27 to TRBJ2-7, with D tentatively TRBD2 (5 bases). The CDR3 has 16 residues. Germline assignment: CDR1 MNHEY and CDR2 SMNVEV (reference sequence). Trimming stripped 1 base from V and 7 bases from J, with 20 bases between. The chain's CDR3 is CASSLLLVKALWEQYF. Written as DNA, the CDR3 is TGTGCCAGCAGTTTATTACTAGTGAAGGCACTTTGGGAGCAGTACTTC.

This clone was observed a few times. The chain joins TRBV7-9 to TRBJ2-3; the D gene is possibly TRBD2 (5 bases). The CDR3 sequence is 12 residues long. V lost 3 bases to trimming and J lost 8 bases, with 9 bases between them. Germline loops: CDR1 SEHNR, CDR2 FQNEAQ (reference sequence). Here the CDR3 DNA reads TGTGCCAGCAGCTTTTGGGGAGCTACGCAGTATTTT. Its translation is CASSFWGATQYF. The variable domain in full, with the rest retrieved from reference TRBV7-9 and TRBJ2-3, is DTGVSQNPRHKITKRGQNVTFRCDPISEHNRLYWYRQTLGQGPEFLTYFQNEAQLEKSRLLSDRFSAERPKGSFSTLEIQRTEQGDSAMYLCASSFWGATQYFGPGTRLTVL.

The chain employs TRBV20-1 and TRBJ2-1; D gene ambiguous. This CDR3 spans 10 amino acids. The germline V and J ends were trimmed by 0 bases and 10 bases, with 4 bases remaining between them. CDR1 is DFQATT and CDR2 is SNEGSKA in the germline V gene (reference sequence). The CDR3 sequence: CSAREQEQFF. Written as DNA, the CDR3 is TGCAGTGCTAGAGAACAAGAGCAGTTCTTC.